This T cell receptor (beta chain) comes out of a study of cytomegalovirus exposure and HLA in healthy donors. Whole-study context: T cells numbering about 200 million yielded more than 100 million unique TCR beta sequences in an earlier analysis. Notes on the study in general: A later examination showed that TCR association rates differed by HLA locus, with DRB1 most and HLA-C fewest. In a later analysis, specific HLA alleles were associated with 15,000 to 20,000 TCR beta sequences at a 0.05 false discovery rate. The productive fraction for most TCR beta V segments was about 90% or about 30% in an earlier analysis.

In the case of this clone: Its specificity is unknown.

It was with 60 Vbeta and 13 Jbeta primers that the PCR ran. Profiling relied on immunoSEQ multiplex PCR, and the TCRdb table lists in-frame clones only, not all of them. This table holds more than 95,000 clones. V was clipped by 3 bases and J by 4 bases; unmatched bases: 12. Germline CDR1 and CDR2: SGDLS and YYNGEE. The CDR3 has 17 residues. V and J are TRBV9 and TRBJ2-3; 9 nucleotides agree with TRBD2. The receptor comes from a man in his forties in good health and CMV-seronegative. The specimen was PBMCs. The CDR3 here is CASSGMRAGGWSDTQYF. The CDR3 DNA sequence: TGTGCCAGCAGCGGAATGCGAGCGGGAGGATGGTCAGATACGCAGTATTTT.